This TCR beta chain derives from a study of CD8+ T cells in alopecia areata. Study-wide context: A 6-month off-drug phase came after tofacitinib, which had lasted 6 to 18 months.

The germline gives CDR1 SEHNR, CDR2 FQNEAQ (reference sequence). The CDR3 has 10 amino acids. The V end was cut by 2 bases, the J end by 17 bases, with 9 bases between. The count of this clone is one. Its antigen is undetermined. Study-wide points: Many expanded lesional clones persisted in scalp and blood during tofacitinib. Tofacitinib significantly reduced both scalp clonality and expanded CD8+ clones among the top 100.

Treatment reported: oral pan-JAK inhibitor, 5-10 mg twice daily. cDNA prepared by RNA extraction and subsequent reverse transcription served as the template for sequencing. Data came from immunoSEQ multiplex PCR; TCRdb stores just in-frame clones and leaves some out. Among about 190,000 clones listed, around 60% were seen once. This chain joins TRBV7-9 and TRBJ2-2, with unresolved D. This sequence originates from a human donor with alopecia areata. Sequenced here: CD4+ T cells sorted from blood, sampled at week 4, from a patient treated with tofacitinib. Here the CDR3 reads CASSLNRLFF. Written as DNA, the CDR3 is TGTGCCAGCAGCTTAAACCGTCTCTTTTTT.